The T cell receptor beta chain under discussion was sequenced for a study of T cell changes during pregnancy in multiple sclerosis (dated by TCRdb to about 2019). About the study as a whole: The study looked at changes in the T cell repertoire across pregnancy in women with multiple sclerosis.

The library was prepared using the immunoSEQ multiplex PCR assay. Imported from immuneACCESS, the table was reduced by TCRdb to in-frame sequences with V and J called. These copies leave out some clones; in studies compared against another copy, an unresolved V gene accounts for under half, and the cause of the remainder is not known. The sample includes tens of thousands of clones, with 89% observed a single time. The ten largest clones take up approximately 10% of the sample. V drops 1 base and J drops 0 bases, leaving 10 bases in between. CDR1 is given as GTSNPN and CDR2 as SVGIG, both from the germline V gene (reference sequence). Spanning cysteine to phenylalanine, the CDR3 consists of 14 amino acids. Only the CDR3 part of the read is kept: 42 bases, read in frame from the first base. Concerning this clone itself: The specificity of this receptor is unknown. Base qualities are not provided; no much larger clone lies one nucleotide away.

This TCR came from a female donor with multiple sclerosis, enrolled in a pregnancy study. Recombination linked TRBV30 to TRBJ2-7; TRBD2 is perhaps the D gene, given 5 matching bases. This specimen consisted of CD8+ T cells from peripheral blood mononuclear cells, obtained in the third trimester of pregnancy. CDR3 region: CAWSDSASSYEQYF. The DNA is TGTGCCTGGAGTGATAGCGCGAGCTCCTACGAGCAGTACTTC.